These 32 T cell receptor beta chains originate from one sample sequenced in a study of blood T cell repertoires in COVID-19 (dated by TCRdb to 2018 to 2021). The receptor library was made with the immunoSEQ multiplex PCR assay. Held by TCRdb, this immuneACCESS table contains in-frame sequences only and omits some clones. Under half of the omission traces to an unresolved V gene where checked; the cause of the rest is unknown. This sample is represented by roughly 200,000 clones; about nine tenths of them were singletons. The ten largest clones take up 1.6% of the sample. Sequencing was carried out using peripheral blood. The receptors here all came from a man younger than 35 with active or convalescent COVID-19.

The chain recombines TRBV9 with TRBJ2-7, with a tentative D call TRBD1 (6 bases). Germline CDR1 SGDLS, CDR2 YYNGEE. Trimming removed 4 bases at V and 3 bases at J, with 14 bases between. This CDR3 comprises 14 residues. CDR3 in amino acids: CASSPLGQNYEQYF. The CDR3 bases are TGTGCCAGCAGCCCCCTAGGACAGAACTACGAGCAGTACTTC.

The chain combines TRBV10-2 with TRBJ2-1; the match to TRBD2 covers 11 bases. CDR3 size: 16 residues. Per germline, CDR1 WSHSY and CDR2 SAAADI. The trim removed 0 bases at V and 5 bases at J, leaving 3 bases unmatched. Written as DNA, the CDR3 is TGCGCCAGCAGTGAGTCGACTAGCGGGACCGACAATGAGCAGTTCTTC. Residues: CASSESTSGTDNEQFF.

This chain connects TRBV19 to TRBJ1-2; 9 positions agree with TRBD1. V dropped 4 bases and J dropped 6; count of bases not matched to a gene: 3. Germline V CDR1 and CDR2: LNHDA, SQIVND (reference sequence). The CDR3 has 13 amino acids. The CDR3 loop is CASSRDREDGYTF. The CDR3 coding sequence is TGTGCCAGTAGTAGGGACAGGGAGGATGGCTACACCTTC. The whole variable domain, filled in from reference TRBV19 and TRBJ1-2, reads DGGITQSPKYLFRKEGQNVTLSCEQNLNHDAMYWYRQDPGQGLRLIYYSQIVNDFQKGDIAEGYSVSREKKESFPLTVTSAQKNPTAFYLCASSRDREDGYTFGSGTRLTVV.

In DNA, the CDR3 is TGTGCCAGCAGTTTGACCAGGGACACTGAAGCTTTCTTT. Amino acid sequence: CASSLTRDTEAFF. The rearrangement joins TRBV12-3 or TRBV12-4 to TRBJ1-1; possible D gene TRBD1, 5 bases. CDR3 length equals 13 residues. Trimming shortened V by 3 bases and J by 3 bases, and 8 bases separated the two germline ends.

The chain joins TRBV30 to TRBJ1-4; D call uncertain. Germline-derived CDR1 and CDR2 are GTSNPN and SVGIG (reference sequence). The CDR3 has 13 amino acids. With 4 bases removed from V and 10 bases from J, the gap between germline ends came to 16 bases. CDR3 sequence (DNA): TGTGCCTGGACGCCGGGCCCCGAGGGAAAACTGTTTTTT. Translation gives CAWTPGPEGKLFF.

V gene TRBV5-1 combines with J gene TRBJ2-5, with TRBD1 as a possible D gene (6 bases). CDR1 is SGHRS and CDR2 is YFSETQ in the germline V gene. V lost 0 bases and J 2 bases, leaving 11 bases between the germline ends. This CDR3 has 15 amino acids. CDR3 in amino acids: CASSLEGHGQETQYF. The CDR3 nucleotides are TGCGCCAGCAGCTTGGAGGGACACGGACAAGAGACCCAGTACTTC. The full variable domain, in which reference TRBV5-1 and TRBJ2-5 provide the parts outside the CDR3, is KAGVTQTPRYLIKTRGQQVTLSCSPISGHRSVSWYQQTPGQGLQFLFEYFSETQRNKGNFPGRFSGRQFSNSRSEMNVSTLELGDSALYLCASSLEGHGQETQYFGPGTRLLVL.

With regard to this clone: The sample contains more than one DNA sequence encoding this CDR3. J is TRBJ2-5 and V is TRBV5-1; no reliable D call. The CDR3 loop spans 12 amino acids. The V gene lost 0 bases and the J gene lost 4 bases, with 4 bases spanning the gap. Germline V gene lookup returns CDR1 SGHRS and CDR2 YFSETQ. CDR3 in amino acids: CASSLDGETQYF. CDR3 DNA sequence: TGCGCCAGCAGCTTGGACGGAGAGACCCAGTACTTC. The full variable domain, completed using reference TRBV5-1 and TRBJ2-5, is KAGVTQTPRYLIKTRGQQVTLSCSPISGHRSVSWYQQTPGQGLQFLFEYFSETQRNKGNFPGRFSGRQFSNSRSEMNVSTLELGDSALYLCASSLDGETQYFGPGTRLLVL.

The rearrangement uses TRBV29-1 and TRBJ1-2; a weak D match, TRBD1 (6 bases). Looked up from germline, CDR1 is SQVTM and CDR2 is ANQGSEA. The length of the CDR3 is 16 residues. V shed 7 bases and J shed 7 bases, with 28 bases lying between them. CDR3 nucleotides: TGCAGCGCTAAAAATCAAGGACAGCGAACCGGTGGTGGCTACACCTTC. Protein: CSAKNQGQRTGGGYTF.

V is TRBV7-6 and J is TRBJ2-1; 7 bases map to TRBD1. The CDR3 is made up of 15 amino acids. Germline V gene data show CDR1 as SGHVS and CDR2 as FNYEAQ. With V trimmed by 5 bases and J by 2 bases, 6 bases remained unmatched. This CDR3 reads CASSEGTAPYNEQFF. The CDR3 nucleotides are TGTGCCAGCAGCGAGGGGACAGCTCCCTACAATGAGCAGTTCTTC.

In DNA, the CDR3 is TGCGCCAGCAGCCAAGGGACAGGGGGCGCCTACTATGGCTACACCTTC. Its translation is CASSQGTGGAYYGYTF. The chain has TRBV4-3 and TRBJ1-2, with 11 bases lining up with TRBD1. CDR3 size: 16 residues. Trimming removed 1 base from V and 3 bases from J; junction bases left unmatched: 4. CDR1 and CDR2 (germline): LGHNA, YSLEER.

V and J are TRBV19 and TRBJ1-5; 7 nucleotides line up with TRBD1. CDR1 and CDR2 (germline): LNHDA, SQIVND (reference sequence). The CDR3 is made up of 16 amino acids. V shed 7 bases, J shed 1 base, and the junction held 10 bases outside the gene matches. CDR3 in DNA: TGTGCCAGTACCCAGTGGGGACAGCCGAGCAATCAGCCCCAGCATTTT. Translation: CASTQWGQPSNQPQHF. Based on the CDR3 plus reference TRBV19 and TRBJ1-5, the full variable domain is DGGITQSPKYLFRKEGQNVTLSCEQNLNHDAMYWYRQDPGQGLRLIYYSQIVNDFQKGDIAEGYSVSREKKESFPLTVTSAQKNPTAFYLCASTQWGQPSNQPQHFGDGTRLSIL.

The chain links TRBV4-3 to TRBJ2-7; TRBD2 is a possible D gene (6 bases). In germline, CDR1 is LGHNA, CDR2 YSLEER. Trimming took 1 base from V and 6 from J, leaving 16 bases between them. CDR3 size: 15 residues. The CDR3: CASSQVVGAGGEQYF. In nucleotides, the CDR3 is TGCGCCAGCAGCCAAGTCGTCGGGGCCGGGGGCGAGCAGTACTTC.

The chain joins TRBV5-1 to TRBJ2-5; TRBD2 matches at 8 bases. The CDR3 has 16 residues. V dropped 5 bases and J dropped 5; count of bases not matched to a gene: 14. Germline V gene sequence: CDR1 SGHRS, CDR2 YFSETQ. CDR3 sequence: CASRTQSDSGVETQYF. CDR3 in DNA: TGCGCCAGCAGGACCCAATCGGATAGCGGGGTCGAGACCCAGTACTTC.

The chain joins TRBV7-8 to TRBJ1-3; perhaps TRBD1 as D (6 bases). This CDR3 is 15 amino acids long. Germline V gene lookup returns CDR1 SGHVS and CDR2 FQNEAQ. Trimming took off 4 bases at V and 4 bases at J, with 14 bases between the two ends. The CDR3 reads CASSSDVRGGNTIYF. The CDR3, as DNA: TGTGCCAGCAGCTCCGACGTCAGGGGAGGAAACACCATATATTTT.

The V gene is TRBV19, the J gene TRBJ2-1; the match to TRBD2 covers 11 bases. Germline V lookup: CDR1 LNHDA, CDR2 SQIVND (reference sequence). V shed 8 bases and J 2 bases; nucleotides not matched to a gene: 5. The CDR3 has 15 residues. CDR3 protein: CASGSLAGAYNEQFF. CDR3 nucleotides: TGTGCCAGTGGTTCACTAGCGGGAGCCTACAATGAGCAGTTCTTC.

Here the CDR3 reads CASSLGGPDYEQYF. CDR3 in DNA: TGCGCCAGCAGCTTGGGGGGGCCGGACTACGAGCAGTACTTC. This chain joins TRBV5-1 and TRBJ2-7; perhaps TRBD1 as D (6 bases). The V and J ends lost 0 bases and 3 bases respectively, with 10 bases between them. The CDR3 is 14 amino acids. Germline V lookup: CDR1 SGHRS, CDR2 YFSETQ.

The chain employs TRBV5-1 and TRBJ2-1; TRBD1 agrees at 9 bases. Germline CDR1 is SGHRS and CDR2 is YFSETQ. There are 14 residues in the CDR3. V lost 4 bases to trimming and J lost 3 bases; unmatched junction nucleotides: 2. The CDR3 spells CASSMDRGYNEQFF. The CDR3 DNA reads as TGCGCCAGCAGCATGGACAGGGGCTACAATGAGCAGTTCTTC.

In its sample, this clone was seen once. The genes are TRBV6-5 and TRBJ1-1, with a weak D call TRBD1 (5 bases). Germline values: CDR1 MNHEY, CDR2 SVGAGI. CDR3 length: 12 amino acids. Trimming cost V 6 bases and J 5 bases, with 10 bases left between them. In DNA form, the CDR3 reads TGTGCCAGCAGGGTACAGGCTACTGAAGCTTTCTTT. It codes for CASRVQATEAFF.

The DNA for the CDR3 is TGTGCCTGGAGCACCGGGACAGCAGGATATAGCAATCAGCCCCAGCATTTT. Encoded protein: CAWSTGTAGYSNQPQHF. The chain couples TRBV30 to TRBJ1-5, with TRBD1 identical over 7 bases. After removal of 3 bases from V and 0 bases from J, the junction contained 11 bases not matched to a gene. Germline CDR1 reads GTSNPN; CDR2 reads SVGIG (reference sequence). This CDR3 spans 17 amino acids.

The rearrangement links TRBV5-4 to TRBJ2-3; 9 nucleotides agree with TRBD2. CDR3 length: 14 residues. Germline loops: CDR1 SGHNT, CDR2 YYREEE (reference sequence). J gave up 2 bases and V 5 bases, and 3 bases lay outside the gene matches. This CDR3 is CASRRTSDTDTQYF. The DNA of the CDR3 is TGTGCCAGCAGACGGACTAGCGACACAGATACGCAGTATTTT.

The chain links TRBV11-2 to TRBJ1-2; 7 nucleotides match TRBD1. CDR1 and CDR2 (germline): SGHAT, FQNNGV. The CDR3 totals 15 residues. J lost 6 bases, V lost 1 base, and 8 bases had no gene match. This CDR3 is CASSLASGTANGYTF. The CDR3 coding sequence is TGTGCCAGCAGCTTAGCCTCCGGGACAGCTAATGGCTACACCTTC. Combining the CDR3 with reference TRBV11-2 and TRBJ1-2 gives the whole variable domain EAGVAQSPRYKIIEKRQSVAFWCNPISGHATLYWYQQILGQGPKLLIQFQNNGVVDDSQLPKDRFSAERLKGVDSTLKIQPAKLEDSAVYLCASSLASGTANGYTFGSGTRLTVV.

The chain uses TRBV7-8 and TRBJ1-2; D unresolved. Germline V gene data show CDR1 as SGHVS and CDR2 as FQNEAQ. The CDR3 runs 16 residues. The V gene lost 1 base and the J gene lost 7 bases, with 19 bases spanning the gap. The DNA of the CDR3 is TGTGCCAGCAGCTTAGAGCCCGGACTGAATGTAGGTGGCTACACCTTC. Translating gives CASSLEPGLNVGGYTF.

The V and J genes are TRBV11-3 and TRBJ2-3; TRBD2 is a possible D gene (5 bases). Looked up from germline, CDR1 is SGHNT and CDR2 is YENEEA. V gave up 4 bases and J gave up 5 bases, with 7 bases separating them. This CDR3 spans 12 amino acids. The CDR3 DNA reads TGTGCCAGCAGCTACCGGGGAGATACGCAGTATTTT. Amino acid sequence: CASSYRGDTQYF.

This clone was detected only once. The rearrangement uses TRBV6-5 and TRBJ1-5; the match to TRBD1 covers 9 bases. The CDR3 sequence is 16 residues long. V lost 4 bases and J lost 1; bases outside the gene matches: 5. In germline, CDR1 is MNHEY, CDR2 SVGAGI. The CDR3 sequence is CASSSTGGLSNQPQHF. As DNA, the CDR3 is TGTGCCAGCAGTTCTACAGGGGGCTTAAGCAATCAGCCCCAGCATTTT.

Written as DNA, the CDR3 is TGTGCCAGCAGTGACGACAGGGAGGCAAACAATGAGCAGTTCTTC. Translation gives CASSDDREANNEQFF. The chain links TRBV25-1 to TRBJ2-1; TRBD1 might be the D (7 bases). The CDR3 runs 15 residues. Germline V gives CDR1 MGHDK, CDR2 SYGVNS. Between the trimmed V and J ends, which lost 3 bases and 5 bases, there was a span of 14 bases.

This chain links TRBV4-1 with TRBJ2-5; perhaps TRBD1 as D (5 bases). Trimming cost V 2 bases and J 4 bases, with 8 bases left between them. Germline CDR1 and CDR2: MGHRA and YSYEKL. The CDR3 loop spans 13 amino acids. CDR3 sequence (DNA): TGCGCCAGCAGCCAACAGGGTCCAGAGACCCAGTACTTC. Protein product: CASSQQGPETQYF.

This sequence joins TRBV7-2 and TRBJ2-3; tentatively, D is TRBD1 (5 bases). From germline, CDR1 is SGHTA and CDR2 FQGNSA. V was clipped by 4 bases and J by 3 bases, with 17 bases between them. The CDR3 runs to 16 residues. The DNA for the CDR3 is TGTGCCAGCAGCTCAAATCTAGGGGCTGGGACAGATACGCAGTATTTT. Translating gives CASSSNLGAGTDTQYF.

This clone was picked up one time. The V gene is TRBV15, the J gene TRBJ2-7, with TRBD1 as a possible D gene (5 bases). V lost 0 bases and J lost 2, with 8 bases in between. Germline V gene lookup returns CDR1 LNHNV and CDR2 YYDKDF (reference sequence). The CDR3 runs to 14 residues. The CDR3 bases are TGTGCCACCAGCAGAGACAGGGTTGCCTACGAGCAGTACTTC. Translation: CATSRDRVAYEQYF.

The chain is built from TRBV15 and TRBJ2-1, with D possibly TRBD1 on 6 matching bases. In germline, CDR1 is LNHNV, CDR2 YYDKDF (reference sequence). Trimming removed 1 base from V and 4 bases from J, with 17 bases in between. The CDR3 extends over 17 amino acids. The CDR3 coding sequence is TGTGCCACCAGCAGAGCTCGGACAGTACTTGGTTACAATGAGCAGTTCTTC. As protein: CATSRARTVLGYNEQFF.

This clone came up once. The chain carries TRBV7-3 and TRBJ2-1, with D unclear. CDR3 length: 15 amino acids. Per the germline V gene, CDR1 is SGHTA and CDR2 is FQGTGA. V gave up 5 bases and J gave up 2 bases, with 13 bases separating them. Written as DNA, the CDR3 is TGTGCCAGCAGCCCTCTAGACTCCCCCTACAATGAGCAGTTCTTC. Its translation is CASSPLDSPYNEQFF.

The chain carries TRBV7-8 and TRBJ2-7; 7 bases align to TRBD1. J was trimmed by 1 base and V by 6 bases; bases with no gene match: 6. Germline loops: CDR1 SGHVS, CDR2 FQNEAQ. The CDR3 extends over 14 amino acids. Here the CDR3 reads CASRNGQDSYEQYF. The CDR3 DNA reads TGTGCCAGCAGAAACGGACAGGATTCCTACGAGCAGTACTTC.

This clone has just a few counts. V and J are TRBV12-5 and TRBJ2-7; D possibly corresponds to TRBD1 (6 bases). V was trimmed by 4 bases and J by 6 bases, leaving 16 bases between them. The CDR3 is 14 amino acids. Germline CDR1 LGHNT, CDR2 FRNRAP. The CDR3 protein is CASGYQDSTGEQYF. As DNA, the CDR3 is TGTGCTAGTGGTTATCAGGACAGTACGGGCGAGCAGTACTTC.